This entry lists 14 T cell receptor beta chains sequenced from one sample in a study of metastatic and nonmetastatic thyroid tumors. Patients had received no treatment of any kind before thyroid surgery. TCRdb used MiXCR to call clones anew from the PCR reads. The table has some 52,000 clones, around a sixth seen once. The sample consisted of blood. The origin of the receptors is a female donor with papillary thyroid cancer or a benign thyroid nodule (not recorded which). Some clones in this sample may be carry-over from other donors' samples.

There are many counts of this clone. The genes are TRBV20-1 and TRBJ2-7; tentatively, D is TRBD1 or TRBD2 (5 bases each). Trimming pared 0 bases from V and 5 bases from J, leaving 20 bases between. This CDR3 region has 16 residues. CDR1 is DFQATT and CDR2 is SNEGSKA in the germline V gene (reference sequence). The CDR3 reads CSARDPGIARVDEQYF. For the CDR3, the DNA is TGCAGTGCTAGAGATCCGGGAATCGCCAGGGTGGACGAGCAGTACTTC.

This clone was counted many times. This chain links TRBV20-1 with TRBJ1-1; tentative D call: TRBD1 (6 bases). CDR3 length: 14 amino acids. Germline CDR1 DFQATT, CDR2 SNEGSKA (reference sequence). Trimming shortened V by 4 bases and J by 5 bases, and 17 bases separated the two germline ends. CDR3 nucleotide sequence: TGCAGTGCTACAGTCGGGACAAGGGGGACTGAAGCTTTCTTT. Its protein product is CSATVGTRGTEAFF.

This clone occurred many times. The V and J genes are TRBV20-1 and TRBJ2-3; D might be TRBD2 (5 bases). Trimming cost V 5 bases and J 2 bases, with 11 bases left between them. The CDR3 runs to 13 residues. Per germline, CDR1 DFQATT and CDR2 SNEGSKA (reference sequence). Here the CDR3 reads CSAPKTNTDTQYF. CDR3 DNA sequence: TGCAGTGCTCCAAAGACTAACACAGATACGCAGTATTTT.

This clone was seen ten or more times. The J gene is TRBJ2-5, the V gene TRBV27, with D perhaps assigned TRBD1 or TRBD2 (6 bases each). The germline V gene has CDR1 MNHEY and CDR2 SMNVEV (reference sequence). CDR3 length equals 15 residues. Trimming cost V 6 bases and J 4 bases, with 18 bases left between them. The CDR3 spells CASRRWRGAPETQYF. CDR3 DNA: TGTGCCAGCAGAAGGTGGAGGGGGGCTCCAGAGACCCAGTACTTC.

With respect to this clone: A junction boundary mismatches the germline segment, possibly from a read error. The J gene is TRBJ2-7, the V gene TRBV6-1; no reliable D call. The CDR3 is made up of 12 amino acids. Germline CDR1 and CDR2: MNHNS and SASEGT. CDR3 in DNA: TGTGCCAGCGGTGAATCGAAGTACGAGCAGTACTTC. Amino acid sequence: CASGESKYEQYF.

There are many counts of this clone. The gene calls are TRBV7-2 and TRBJ2-5; D gene uncertain. CDR1 SGHTA and CDR2 FQGNSA come from the germline V gene. V shed 0 bases and J shed 1 base, with 15 bases lying between them. CDR3 length equals 17 residues. The CDR3 nucleotides read TGTGCCAGCAGCTTAGCGGTAGGGTGGGTGCCCCAAGAGACCCAGTACTTC. It translates to CASSLAVGWVPQETQYF.

This clone was counted ten times or more. This rearrangement joins TRBV7-6 to TRBJ2-5; D assignment may be TRBD1 or TRBD2 (5 bases each). The CDR3 totals 13 residues. CDR1 and CDR2 from the germline V gene are SGHVS and FNYEAQ. Trimming took off 1 base at V and 7 bases at J, with 10 bases between the two ends. The CDR3 DNA is TGTGCCAGCAGCTTAGGGGGGTATGGGACCCAGTACTTC. Translation gives CASSLGGYGTQYF.

The CDR3 nucleotides read TGTGCCAGCGTCCGGGGGGTACTCCTTTACGAGCAGTACTTC. It encodes CASVRGVLLYEQYF. This chain joins TRBV6-2 or TRBV6-3 and TRBJ2-7; 7 positions agree with TRBD2. The CDR3 runs to 14 residues. Germline CDR1 MNHEY, CDR2 SVGEGT. After removal of 8 bases from V and 4 bases from J, the junction contained 11 bases not matched to a gene.

This clone occurred many times. CDR3 bases: TGTGCCAGCGGTCTAGCGGGTACCTACGAGCAGTACTTC. Its translation is CASGLAGTYEQYF. The V call is TRBV28, the J call TRBJ2-7; 8 bases agree with TRBD2. Germline V lookup: CDR1 MDHEN, CDR2 SYDVKM. V was pared by 8 bases and J by 2 bases, with 5 bases of the junction left unmatched. This CDR3 spans 13 amino acids.

This clone was detected ten times or more. The V and J genes are TRBV12-3 or TRBV12-4 and TRBJ2-3; D perhaps matches TRBD1 (6 bases). V was shortened by 6 bases and J by 5 bases, with 15 bases between the two germline ends. The CDR3 runs 14 residues. As DNA, the CDR3 is TGTGCCAGCAGCCAACAGGGACCCCAAGATACGCAGTATTTT. Translated: CASSQQGPQDTQYF.

This clone was recorded many times. The CDR3 DNA reads TGCAGTGCTAGAGATAACCTAGGTTCCTACAATGAGCAGTTCTTC. Protein product: CSARDNLGSYNEQFF. V is TRBV20-1 and J is TRBJ2-1; D not certain. Germline V gene lookup returns CDR1 DFQATT and CDR2 SNEGSKA (reference sequence). The CDR3 is 15 amino acids. Deletions cut 0 bases from V and 1 base from J, with 10 bases between.

This clone came up many times. V gene TRBV4-2 combines with J gene TRBJ2-1, with D possibly being TRBD2 (5 bases). Germline CDR1 reads LGHNA; CDR2 reads YNFKEQ. V was clipped by 0 bases and J by 5 bases, with 11 bases between them. The CDR3 loop spans 15 amino acids. CDR3 bases: TGTGCCAGCAGCCAAGAGTGGATGGGAGACAATGAGCAGTTCTTC. Translated: CASSQEWMGDNEQFF.

The sample holds many counts of this clone. The V gene is TRBV4-1, the J gene TRBJ2-1, with D unresolved. Per germline, CDR1 MGHRA and CDR2 YSYEKL. V was pared by 1 base and J by 12 bases, with 19 bases between. This CDR3 region has 15 residues. This chain's CDR3 is CASSQVSTMSSRQFF. The CDR3 nucleotides read TGCGCCAGCAGCCAAGTGTCTACAATGAGCTCGAGGCAGTTCTTC.

This clone was seen repeatedly, ten times or more. The chain joins TRBV19 to TRBJ1-2; no reliable D call. The germline V gene has CDR1 LNHDA and CDR2 SQIVND (reference sequence). The CDR3 has 17 residues. V was pared by 5 bases and J by 4 bases, with 23 bases between. In nucleotides, the CDR3 is TGTGCCAGTAGTCCCCGGCCCGGGTGGACCGGTGGCTATGGCTACACCTTC. This gives the protein CASSPRPGWTGGYGYTF.